The entry that follows covers one TCR beta chain sequence. V was trimmed by 0 bases and J by 3 bases, leaving 8 bases between them. The CDR3 runs 14 residues. Germline loops: CDR1 DFQATT, CDR2 SNEGSKA (reference sequence). Next came a second PCR, run for about 7 to 11 cycles, which used a sample-barcoded 5' primer along with a J-beta primer mix. TCRdb fed the 5' RACE reads into MiXCR, producing one record per CDR3 protein. This sample has about a million distinct CDR3 sequences, with roughly two fifths found just once. These data are taken from a study of blood T cells in healthy people across ages. The sample taken for sequencing was blood. J is TRBJ2-2 and V is TRBV20-1, with D possibly matching TRBD2 (5 bases). The receptor's source is a man between 18 and 29 years old in good health. CDR3 amino acids: CSARDQEDTGELFF. DNA of the CDR3: TGCAGTGCTAGAGATCAGGAGGACACCGGGGAGCTGTTTTTT.